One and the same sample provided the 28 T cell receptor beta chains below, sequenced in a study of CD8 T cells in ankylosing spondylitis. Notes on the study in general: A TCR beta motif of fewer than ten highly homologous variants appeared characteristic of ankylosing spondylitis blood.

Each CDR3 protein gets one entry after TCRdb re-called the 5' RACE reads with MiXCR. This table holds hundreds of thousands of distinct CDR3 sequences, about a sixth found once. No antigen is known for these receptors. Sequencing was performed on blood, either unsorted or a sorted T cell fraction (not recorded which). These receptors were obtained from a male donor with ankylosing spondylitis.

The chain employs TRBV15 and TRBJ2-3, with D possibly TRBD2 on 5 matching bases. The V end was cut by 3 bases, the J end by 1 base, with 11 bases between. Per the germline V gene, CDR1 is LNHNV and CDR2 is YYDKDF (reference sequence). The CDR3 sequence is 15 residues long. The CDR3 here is CATSRMDLGTDTQYF. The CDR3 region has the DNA TGTGCCACCAGCAGGATGGACTTAGGCACAGATACGCAGTATTTT.

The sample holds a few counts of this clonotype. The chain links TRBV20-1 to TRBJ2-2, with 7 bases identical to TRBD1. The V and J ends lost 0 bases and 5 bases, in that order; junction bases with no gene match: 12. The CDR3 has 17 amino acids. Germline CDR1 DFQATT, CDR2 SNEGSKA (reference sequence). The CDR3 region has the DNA TGCAGTGCTAGAGATGGGGGACAGCAGCTTGAGACCGGGGAGCTGTTTTTT. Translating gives CSARDGGQQLETGELFF.

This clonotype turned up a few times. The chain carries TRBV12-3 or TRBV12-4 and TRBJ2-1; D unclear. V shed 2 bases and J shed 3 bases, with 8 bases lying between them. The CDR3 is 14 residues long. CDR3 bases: TGTGCCAGCAGTTTACGGCTTGGCTACAATGAGCAGTTCTTC. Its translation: CASSLRLGYNEQFF.

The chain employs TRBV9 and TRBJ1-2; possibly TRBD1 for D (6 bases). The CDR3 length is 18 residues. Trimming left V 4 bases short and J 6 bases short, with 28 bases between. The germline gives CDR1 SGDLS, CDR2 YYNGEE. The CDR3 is CASSPRSVIRGGYDGYTF. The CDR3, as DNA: TGTGCCAGCAGCCCCCGGTCCGTTATCAGGGGAGGTTATGATGGCTACACCTTC.

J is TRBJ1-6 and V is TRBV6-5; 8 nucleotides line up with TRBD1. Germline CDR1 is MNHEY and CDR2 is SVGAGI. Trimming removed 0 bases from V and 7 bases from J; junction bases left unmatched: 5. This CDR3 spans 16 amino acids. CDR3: CASSYSWTGKNSPLHF. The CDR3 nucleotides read TGTGCCAGCAGTTACTCATGGACAGGGAAAAATTCACCCCTCCACTTT.

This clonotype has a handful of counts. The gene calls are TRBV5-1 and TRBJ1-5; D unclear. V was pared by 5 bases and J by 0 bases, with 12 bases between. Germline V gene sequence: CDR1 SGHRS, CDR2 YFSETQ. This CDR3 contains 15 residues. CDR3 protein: CASRSDFNSNQPQHF. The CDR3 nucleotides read TGCGCCAGCAGGTCGGACTTTAATAGCAATCAGCCCCAGCATTTT.

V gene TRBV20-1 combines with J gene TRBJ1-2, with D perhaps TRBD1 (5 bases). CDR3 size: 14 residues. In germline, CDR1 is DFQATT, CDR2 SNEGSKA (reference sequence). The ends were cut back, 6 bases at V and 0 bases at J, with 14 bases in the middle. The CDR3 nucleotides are TGCAGTGCCCCGGCTGGGGGGGCTAACTATGGCTACACCTTC. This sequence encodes CSAPAGGANYGYTF.

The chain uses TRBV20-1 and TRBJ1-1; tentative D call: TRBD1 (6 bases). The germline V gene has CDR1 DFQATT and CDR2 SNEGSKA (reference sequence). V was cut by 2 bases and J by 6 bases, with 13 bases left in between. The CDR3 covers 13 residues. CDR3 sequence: CSARRGKGAEAFF. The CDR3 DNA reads TGCAGTGCTAGACGAGGGAAGGGGGCTGAAGCTTTCTTT.

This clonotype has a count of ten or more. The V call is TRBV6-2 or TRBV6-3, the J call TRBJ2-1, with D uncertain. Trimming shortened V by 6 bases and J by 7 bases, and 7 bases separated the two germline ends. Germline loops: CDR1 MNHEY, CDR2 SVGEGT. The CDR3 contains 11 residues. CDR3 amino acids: CASSQVNEQFF. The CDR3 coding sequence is TGTGCCAGCAGCCAGGTTAATGAGCAGTTCTTC.

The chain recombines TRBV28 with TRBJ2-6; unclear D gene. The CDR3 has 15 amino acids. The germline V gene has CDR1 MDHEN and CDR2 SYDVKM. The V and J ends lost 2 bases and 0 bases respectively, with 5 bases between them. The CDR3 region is CASSLQLSGANVLTF. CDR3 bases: TGTGCCAGCAGTTTACAGCTCTCTGGGGCCAACGTCCTGACTTTC.

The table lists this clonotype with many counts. The CDR3 is CSAPGTGANVLTF. The DNA for the CDR3 is TGCAGTGCCCCCGGCACTGGGGCCAACGTCCTGACTTTC. The genes are TRBV20-1 and TRBJ2-6; D ambiguous. CDR1 DFQATT and CDR2 SNEGSKA come from the germline V gene (reference sequence). This CDR3 is built from 13 residues. V was trimmed by 6 bases and J by 2 bases, leaving 8 bases between them.

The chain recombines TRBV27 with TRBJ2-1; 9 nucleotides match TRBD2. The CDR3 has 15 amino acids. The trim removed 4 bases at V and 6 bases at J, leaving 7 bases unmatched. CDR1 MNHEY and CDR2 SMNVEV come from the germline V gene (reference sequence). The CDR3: CASSSPAGGSNEQFF. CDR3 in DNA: TGTGCCAGCAGTTCCCCAGCGGGAGGATCCAATGAGCAGTTCTTC.

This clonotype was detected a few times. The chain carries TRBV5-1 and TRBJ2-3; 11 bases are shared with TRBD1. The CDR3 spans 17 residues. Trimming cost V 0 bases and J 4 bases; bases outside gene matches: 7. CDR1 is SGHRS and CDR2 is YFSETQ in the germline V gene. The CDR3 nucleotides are TGCGCCAGCAGCTTGGCCTATGCGGGACAGGGGGCAGATACGCAGTATTTT. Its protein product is CASSLAYAGQGADTQYF.

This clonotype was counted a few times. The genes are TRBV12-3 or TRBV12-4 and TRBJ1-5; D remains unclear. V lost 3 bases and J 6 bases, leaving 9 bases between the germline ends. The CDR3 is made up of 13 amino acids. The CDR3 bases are TGTGCCAGCAGTTTTTTTGGTGGTCAGCCCCAGCATTTT. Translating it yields CASSFFGGQPQHF.

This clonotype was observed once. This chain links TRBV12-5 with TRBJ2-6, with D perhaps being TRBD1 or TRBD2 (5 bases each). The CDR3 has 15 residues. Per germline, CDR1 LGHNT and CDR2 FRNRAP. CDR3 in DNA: TGTGCCCCGGGGACGCGGTCGGCTGGGGCCAACGTCCTGACTTTC. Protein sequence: CAPGTRSAGANVLTF.

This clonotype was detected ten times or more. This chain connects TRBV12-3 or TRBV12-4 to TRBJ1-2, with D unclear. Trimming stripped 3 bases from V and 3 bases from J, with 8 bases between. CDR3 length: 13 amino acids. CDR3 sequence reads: CASSLSADYGYTF. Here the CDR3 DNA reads TGTGCCAGCAGTTTGAGTGCCGACTATGGCTACACCTTC.

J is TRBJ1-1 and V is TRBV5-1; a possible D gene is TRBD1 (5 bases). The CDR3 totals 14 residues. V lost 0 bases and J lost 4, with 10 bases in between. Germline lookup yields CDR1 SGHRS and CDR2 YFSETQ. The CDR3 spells CASSLDGGLTEAFF. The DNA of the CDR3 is TGCGCCAGCAGCTTGGATGGGGGACTCACTGAAGCTTTCTTT.

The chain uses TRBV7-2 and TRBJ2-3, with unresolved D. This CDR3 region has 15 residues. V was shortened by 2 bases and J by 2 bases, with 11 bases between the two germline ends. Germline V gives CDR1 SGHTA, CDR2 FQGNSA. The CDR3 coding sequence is TGTGCCAGCAGCTTAAATCGGCCTCCCACAGATACGCAGTATTTT. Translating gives CASSLNRPPTDTQYF.

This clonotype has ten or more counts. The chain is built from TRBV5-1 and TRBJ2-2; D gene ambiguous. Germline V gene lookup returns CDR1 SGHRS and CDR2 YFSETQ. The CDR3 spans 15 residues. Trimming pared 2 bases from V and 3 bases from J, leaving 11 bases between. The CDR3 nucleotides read TGCGCCAGCAGCTTCATTGGCGACTACACCGGGGAGCTGTTTTTT. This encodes CASSFIGDYTGELFF.

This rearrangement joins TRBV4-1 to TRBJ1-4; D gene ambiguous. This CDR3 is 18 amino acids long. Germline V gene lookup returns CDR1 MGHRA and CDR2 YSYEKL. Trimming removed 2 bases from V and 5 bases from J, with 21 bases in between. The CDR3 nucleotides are TGCGCCAGCAGCCAAAACGGAGGGAAGCGGGAAGAGAATGAAAAACTGTTTTTT. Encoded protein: CASSQNGGKREENEKLFF.

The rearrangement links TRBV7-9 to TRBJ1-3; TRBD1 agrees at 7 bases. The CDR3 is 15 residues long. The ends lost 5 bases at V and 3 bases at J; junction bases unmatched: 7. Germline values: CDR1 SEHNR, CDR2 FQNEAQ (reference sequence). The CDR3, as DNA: TGTGCCAGCAGCCAACAGGGGCAAGGTGGAAACACCATATATTTT. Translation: CASSQQGQGGNTIYF.

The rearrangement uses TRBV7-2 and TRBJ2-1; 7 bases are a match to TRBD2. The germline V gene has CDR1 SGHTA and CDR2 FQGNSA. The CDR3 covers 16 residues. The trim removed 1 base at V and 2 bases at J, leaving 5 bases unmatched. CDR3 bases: TGTGCCAGCAGCTTAGGCGTGGGGGGGACCTACAATGAGCAGTTCTTC. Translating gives CASSLGVGGTYNEQFF.

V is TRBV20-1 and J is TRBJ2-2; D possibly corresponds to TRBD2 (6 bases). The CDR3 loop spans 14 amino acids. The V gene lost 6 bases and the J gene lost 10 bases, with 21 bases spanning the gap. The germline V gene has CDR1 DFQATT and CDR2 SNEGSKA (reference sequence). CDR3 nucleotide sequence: TGCAGTGCCACACCGGGACTCCTCAGAGAGGAGCTGTTTTTT. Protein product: CSATPGLLREELFF.

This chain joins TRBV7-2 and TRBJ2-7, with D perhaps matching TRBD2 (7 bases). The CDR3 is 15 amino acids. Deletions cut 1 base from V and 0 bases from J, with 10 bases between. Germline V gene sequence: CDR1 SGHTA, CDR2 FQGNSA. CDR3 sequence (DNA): TGTGCCAGCAGCTTAGTTAGGGGGGGCTCCTACGAGCAGTACTTC. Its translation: CASSLVRGGSYEQYF.

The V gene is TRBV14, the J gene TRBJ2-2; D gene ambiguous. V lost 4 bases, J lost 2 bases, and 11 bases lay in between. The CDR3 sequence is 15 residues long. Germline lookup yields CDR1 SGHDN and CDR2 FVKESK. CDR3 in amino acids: CASSLTTLNTGELFF. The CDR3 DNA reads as TGTGCCAGCAGCCTTACGACCTTAAACACCGGGGAGCTGTTTTTT.

The CDR3 region has the DNA TGTGCCACCGGGGACTATTATAGCACAGATACGCAGTATTTT. Protein product: CATGDYYSTDTQYF. The V and J genes are TRBV10-3 and TRBJ2-3; TRBD2 matches at 7 bases. Germline V gene lookup returns CDR1 ENHRY and CDR2 SYGVKD. The CDR3 is 14 amino acids. Losses at the gene ends were 10 bases for V and 0 bases for J; bases not matched to a gene: 7.

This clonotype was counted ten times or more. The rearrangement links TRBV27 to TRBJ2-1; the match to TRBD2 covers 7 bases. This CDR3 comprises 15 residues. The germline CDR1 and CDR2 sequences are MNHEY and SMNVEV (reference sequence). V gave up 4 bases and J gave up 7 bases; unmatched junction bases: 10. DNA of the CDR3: TGTGCCAGCAGTTCTTCCCTCGGAGCGGGAAATGAGCAGTTCTTC. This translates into CASSSSLGAGNEQFF.

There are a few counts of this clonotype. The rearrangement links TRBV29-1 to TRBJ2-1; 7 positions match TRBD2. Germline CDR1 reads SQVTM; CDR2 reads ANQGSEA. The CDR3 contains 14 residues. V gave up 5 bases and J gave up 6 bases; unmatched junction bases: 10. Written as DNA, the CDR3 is TGCAGCGTTCGAGGCGCGGGGGAGCTCAATGAGCAGTTCTTC. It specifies CSVRGAGELNEQFF.